These T cell receptor beta chains were read from a single sample in a study of cytomegalovirus exposure and HLA in healthy donors. Data came from immunoSEQ multiplex PCR; TCRdb stores just in-frame clones and leaves some out. The data hold roughly 71,000 clones, with about 93% observed a single time. Sequenced sample: PBMCs. These receptors all come from a young woman in good health and CMV-seronegative. Both conserved end residues are part of each CDR3. D genes are given only for firm matches. Where a row states a size, it is once, few, many or the class of an expanded clone; other rows omit it.

abundance,j_gene,v_gene,d_gene,CDR3nt,CDR3aa
-,TRBJ1-4,TRBV7-6,-,TGTGCCAGCAGCTCCCGTAATGAAAAACTGTTTTTT,CASSSRNEKLFF
-,TRBJ2-5,TRBV18,-,TGTGCCAGCTCGGAGGTCAGTGAGACCCAGTACTTC,CASSEVSETQYF
-,TRBJ1-5,TRBV6-1,TRBD1,TGTGCCAGCAGTGATTATACAGGGGAAGGCAATCAGCCCCAGCATTTT,CASSDYTGEGNQPQHF
once,TRBJ1-5,TRBV12-5,TRBD1,TGTGCTAGTGGTTTTGGCAGGGGGCGCAGCAATCAGCCCCAGCATTTT,CASGFGRGRSNQPQHF
-,TRBJ2-2,TRBV19,-,TGTGCCAGTATGGGTCGGGTGTTGAGGGCCGGGGAGCTGTTTTTT,CASMGRVLRAGELFF
-,TRBJ2-6,TRBV19,TRBD1,TGTGCCAGTACCACAGAGACAGGGGCCCGATACTCTGGGGCCAACGTCCTGACTTTC,CASTTETGARYSGANVLTF
-,TRBJ2-1,TRBV5-1,TRBD2,TGCGCCAGCAGCTTGGTTTTAGCGGGAAGATACAATGAGCAGTTCTTC,CASSLVLAGRYNEQFF
-,TRBJ2-7,TRBV7-6,TRBD1,TGTGCCAGCAGTCCCGACAGGGCCATCTCCTACGAGCAGTACTTC,CASSPDRAISYEQYF
-,TRBJ1-2,TRBV6-5,-,TGTGCCAGCAGTTACAGGGGCCGCTTTAACTATGGCTACACCTTC,CASSYRGRFNYGYTF
-,TRBJ1-2,TRBV28,-,TGTGCCAGCAGTTTATCGGGATATGGCTACACCTTC,CASSLSGYGYTF
-,TRBJ1-2,TRBV5-8,-,TGTGCCAGCAGCATGGCCCCGCGGGGAATTTATGGCTACACCTTC,CASSMAPRGIYGYTF
-,TRBJ2-7,TRBV5-6,TRBD1,TGTGCCAGCAGCTTACTTGGACAGGGACCTGGCGAGCAGTACTTC,CASSLLGQGPGEQYF
-,TRBJ2-1,TRBV9,-,TGTGCCAGCAGCGTAGGCAGTCGCTCCTACAATGAGCAGTTCTTC,CASSVGSRSYNEQFF
-,TRBJ2-3,TRBV6-4,TRBD2,TGTGCCAGCAGTGACTCGCGGGGGGGAGATACGCAGTATTTT,CASSDSRGGDTQYF
-,TRBJ2-1,TRBV19,-,TGTGCCAGTAGTATTCCAATACAGGGAAATGAGCAGTTCTTC,CASSIPIQGNEQFF
-,TRBJ1-4,TRBV27,-,TGTGCCAGCAGCCATAATGAAAAACTGTTTTTT,CASSHNEKLFF
-,TRBJ2-7,TRBV7-9,TRBD1,TGTGCCAGCAGACCCATCTCCCGGGACAGGGCTTACGAGCAGTACTTC,CASRPISRDRAYEQYF
-,TRBJ1-6,TRBV9,-,TGTGCCAGCAGCGTTCAGGGGCTGAATTCACCCCTCCACTTT,CASSVQGLNSPLHF
-,TRBJ1-5,TRBV18,-,TGTGCCAGCTCTAAGACGGGACTCACCGGCAATCAGCCCCAGCATTTT,CASSKTGLTGNQPQHF
-,TRBJ2-1,TRBV27,TRBD2,TGTGCCAGCATCCCCCTTATTGCTAGCGGGGATCATGAGCAGTTCTTC,CASIPLIASGDHEQFF
-,TRBJ1-2,TRBV10-3,TRBD1,TGTGCCATCAGGGGGGACAGCGCTATAGATGGCTACACCTTC,CAIRGDSAIDGYTF
-,TRBJ2-5,TRBV18,-,TGTGCCAGCTCCCATGGGGAGCAAGAGACCCAGTACTTC,CASSHGEQETQYF
-,TRBJ2-7,TRBV28,-,TGTGCCAGCAGTTTATGGACCGGAGGGACAGTAAACTCCTACGAGCAGTACTTC,CASSLWTGGTVNSYEQYF
-,TRBJ1-4,TRBV14,-,TGTGCCAGCAGCCAAGGGGCCGTTAGTAATGAAAAACTGTTTTTT,CASSQGAVSNEKLFF
few,TRBJ1-2,TRBV30,-,TGTGCCCTAGGGACACCCGGCGGCGGCTACACCTTC,CALGTPGGGYTF
-,TRBJ2-7,TRBV5-1,TRBD1,TGCGCCAGCAGCTTGGGACAGGGGTCTAGCGCCTACGAGCAGTACTTC,CASSLGQGSSAYEQYF
-,TRBJ1-4,TRBV4-3,TRBD1,TGCGCCAGCAGCCAAGTAGAGACAGGGGGCAGGCAACTGTTTTTT,CASSQVETGGRQLFF
-,TRBJ1-3,TRBV9,TRBD1,TGTGCCAGCAGCGTGGGACAGGGGGCCGCGGGAAACACCATATATTTT,CASSVGQGAAGNTIYF
-,TRBJ2-2,TRBV4-1,TRBD2,TGCGCCAGCAGCCCGAATCCACTAGCGGGGGGGCCAGGGGAGCTGTTTTTT,CASSPNPLAGGPGELFF
-,TRBJ2-5,TRBV7-2,-,TGTGCCAGCAGCTCCCCTTACGGGCGGACAGCTCAAGAGACCCAGTACTTC,CASSSPYGRTAQETQYF
-,TRBJ2-3,TRBV6-4,TRBD2,TGTGCCAGCAGTAGCGGGGGGGCCACAGATACGCAGTATTTT,CASSSGGATDTQYF
-,TRBJ2-3,TRBV4-1,TRBD1,TGCGCCAGCAGCCGCCGGGACAGGCGGGACACAGATACGCAGTATTTT,CASSRRDRRDTDTQYF
-,TRBJ2-1,TRBV30,-,TGTGCCTGGAGTCAACGGGTTCCCTACAATGAGCAGTTCTTC,CAWSQRVPYNEQFF
once,TRBJ1-3,TRBV5-1,-,TGCGCCAGCAGCTCGGGTGGCAGTTTTGGAAACACCATATATTTT,CASSSGGSFGNTIYF
-,TRBJ2-2,TRBV6-5,-,TGTGCCAGCAGTAGACTAGGATATGCCGGGGAGCTGTTTTTT,CASSRLGYAGELFF
-,TRBJ2-5,TRBV9,TRBD2,TGTGCCAGCAGCGTAGTCGCGGGGGGGCCTGGAGAGACCCAGTACTTC,CASSVVAGGPGETQYF
-,TRBJ1-5,TRBV18,-,TGTGCCAGCTCACGCAGGGGAACGGAACAGCCCCAGCATTTT,CASSRRGTEQPQHF
-,TRBJ2-7,TRBV9,TRBD1,TGTGCCAGCAGCGTAGCCGGACAGGGTAACTACGAGCAGTACTTC,CASSVAGQGNYEQYF
-,TRBJ1-2,TRBV5-6,-,TGTGCCAGCAGCGATACAGGGAACTATGGCTACACCTTC,CASSDTGNYGYTF
few,TRBJ1-6,TRBV5-1,TRBD1,TGCGCCAGCAGCAGCGGGACAGGCGGGTCACCCCTCCACTTT,CASSSGTGGSPLHF